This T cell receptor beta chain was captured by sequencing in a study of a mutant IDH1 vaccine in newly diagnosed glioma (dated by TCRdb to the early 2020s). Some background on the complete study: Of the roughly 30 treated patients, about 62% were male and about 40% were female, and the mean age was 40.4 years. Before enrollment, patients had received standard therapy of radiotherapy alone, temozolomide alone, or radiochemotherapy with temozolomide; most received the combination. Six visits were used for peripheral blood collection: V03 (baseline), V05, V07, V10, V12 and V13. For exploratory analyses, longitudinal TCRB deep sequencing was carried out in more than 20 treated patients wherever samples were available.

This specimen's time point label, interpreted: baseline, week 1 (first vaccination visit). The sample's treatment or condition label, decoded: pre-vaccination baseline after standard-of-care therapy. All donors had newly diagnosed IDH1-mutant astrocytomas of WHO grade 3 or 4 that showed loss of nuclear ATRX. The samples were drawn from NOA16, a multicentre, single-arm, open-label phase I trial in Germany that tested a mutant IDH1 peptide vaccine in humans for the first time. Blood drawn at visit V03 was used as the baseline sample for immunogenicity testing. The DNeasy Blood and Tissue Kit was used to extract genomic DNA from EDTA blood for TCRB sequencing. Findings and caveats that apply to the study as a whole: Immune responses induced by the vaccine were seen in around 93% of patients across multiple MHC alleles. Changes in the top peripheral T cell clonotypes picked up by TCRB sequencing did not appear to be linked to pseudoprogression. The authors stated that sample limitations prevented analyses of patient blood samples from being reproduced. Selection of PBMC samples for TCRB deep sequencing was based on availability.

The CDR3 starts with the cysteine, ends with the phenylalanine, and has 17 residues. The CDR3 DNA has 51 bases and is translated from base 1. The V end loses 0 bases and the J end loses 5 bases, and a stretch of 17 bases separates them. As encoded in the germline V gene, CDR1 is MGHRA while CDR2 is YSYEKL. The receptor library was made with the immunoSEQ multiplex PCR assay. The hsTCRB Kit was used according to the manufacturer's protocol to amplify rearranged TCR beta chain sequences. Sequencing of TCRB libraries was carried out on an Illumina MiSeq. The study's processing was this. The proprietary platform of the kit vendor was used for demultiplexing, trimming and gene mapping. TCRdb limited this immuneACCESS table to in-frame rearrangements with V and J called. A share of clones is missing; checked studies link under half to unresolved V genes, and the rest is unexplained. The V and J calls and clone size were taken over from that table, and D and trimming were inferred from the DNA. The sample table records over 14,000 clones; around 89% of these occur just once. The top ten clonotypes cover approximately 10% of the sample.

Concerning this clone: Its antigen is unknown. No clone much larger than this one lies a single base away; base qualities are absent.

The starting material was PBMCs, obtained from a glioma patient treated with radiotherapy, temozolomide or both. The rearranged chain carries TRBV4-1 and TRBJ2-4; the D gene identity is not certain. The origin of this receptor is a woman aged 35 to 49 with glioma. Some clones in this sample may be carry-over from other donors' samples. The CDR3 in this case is CASSQDSGRQVENIQYF. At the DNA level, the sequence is TGCGCCAGCAGCCAAGATTCGGGCAGGCAAGTAGAAAACATTCAGTACTTC.